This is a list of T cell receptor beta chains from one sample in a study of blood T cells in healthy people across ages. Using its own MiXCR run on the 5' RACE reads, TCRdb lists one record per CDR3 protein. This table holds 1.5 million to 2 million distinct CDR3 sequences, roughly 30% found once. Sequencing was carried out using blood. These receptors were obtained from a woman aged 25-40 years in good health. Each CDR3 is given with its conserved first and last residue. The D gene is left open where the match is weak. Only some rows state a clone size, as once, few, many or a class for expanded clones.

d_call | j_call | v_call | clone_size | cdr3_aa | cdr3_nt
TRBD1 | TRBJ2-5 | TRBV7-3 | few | CASSESGGIETQYF | TGTGCCAGCAGCGAATCAGGGGGCATAGAGACCCAGTACTTC
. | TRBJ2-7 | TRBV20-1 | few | CSALGGRGSNEQYF | TGCAGTGCTCTCGGGGGACGGGGGTCCAACGAGCAGTACTTC
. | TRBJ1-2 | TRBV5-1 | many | CASSFKDRSTYGYTF | TGCGCCAGCAGCTTTAAAGATAGATCAACCTATGGCTACACCTTC
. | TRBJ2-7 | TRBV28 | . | CASRFGYEQYF | TGTGCCAGCAGATTCGGCTACGAGCAGTACTTC
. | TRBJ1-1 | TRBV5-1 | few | CASTTGSVQNTEAFF | TGCGCCAGCACTACAGGGTCTGTGCAGAACACTGAAGCTTTCTTT
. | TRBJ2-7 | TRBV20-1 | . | CSARESGSGEQYF | TGCAGTGCTAGGGAGAGCGGGTCTGGGGAGCAGTACTTC
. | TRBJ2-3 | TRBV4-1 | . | CASSQTGQRTDTQYF | TGCGCCAGCAGCCAGACTGGCCAGCGCACAGATACGCAGTATTTT
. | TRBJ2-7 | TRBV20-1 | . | CSALVQRVSSYEQYF | TGCAGTGCCCTCGTGCAGCGGGTGAGCTCCTACGAGCAGTACTTC
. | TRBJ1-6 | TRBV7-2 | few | CASSFAQNNSPLHF | TGTGCCAGCAGCTTTGCACAGAATAATTCACCCCTCCACTTT
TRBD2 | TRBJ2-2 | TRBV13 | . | CASSLAMGTSGSTGELFF | TGTGCCAGCAGCTTAGCGATGGGGACTAGCGGGAGCACCGGGGAGCTGTTTTTT
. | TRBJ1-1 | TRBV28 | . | CASAPPDSLNTEAFF | TGTGCCAGCGCTCCCCCGGACAGCTTGAACACTGAAGCTTTCTTT
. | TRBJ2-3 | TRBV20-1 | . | CSIGFGDTQYF | TGCAGTATCGGGTTCGGTGATACGCAGTATTTT
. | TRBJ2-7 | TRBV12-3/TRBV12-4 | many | CASSFEQYF | TGTGCCAGCAGTTTTGAGCAGTACTTC
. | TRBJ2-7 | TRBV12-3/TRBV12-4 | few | CASSLRGGGAPYEQYF | TGTGCCAGCAGTTTACGAGGGGGAGGGGCTCCATACGAGCAGTACTTC
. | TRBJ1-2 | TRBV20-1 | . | CSAKSGIRRDTSVYGYTF | TGCAGTGCTAAATCGGGGATAAGGAGGGACACGAGTGTCTATGGCTACACCTTC
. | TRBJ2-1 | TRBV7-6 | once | CASSLMAGSGYNEQFF | TGTGCCAGCAGCCTCATGGCGGGGTCAGGTTACAATGAGCAGTTCTTC
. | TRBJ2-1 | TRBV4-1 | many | CASSQDWSGTRSSYNEQFF | TGCGCCAGCAGCCAAGATTGGTCGGGGACCCGCAGCTCCTACAATGAGCAGTTCTTC
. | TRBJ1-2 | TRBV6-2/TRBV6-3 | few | CASSKMGEYGYTF | TGTGCCAGCAGTAAGATGGGGGAATATGGCTACACCTTC
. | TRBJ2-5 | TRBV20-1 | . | CSAIPLQRWIQETQYF | TGCAGTGCTATCCCCCTTCAGCGGTGGATCCAAGAGACCCAGTACTTC
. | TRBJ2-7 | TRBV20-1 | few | CSARPHDGLNEQYF | TGCAGTGCTAGACCTCATGACGGGCTCAACGAGCAGTACTTC
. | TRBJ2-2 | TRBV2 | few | CASSGQGEIGELFF | TGTGCCAGCTCGGGGCAGGGTGAGATCGGGGAGCTGTTTTTT
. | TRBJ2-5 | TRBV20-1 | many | CSAREVARGGETQYF | TGCAGTGCTAGAGAGGTCGCTAGAGGGGGAGAGACCCAGTACTTC
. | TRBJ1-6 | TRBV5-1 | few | CASSLGTPRGSPLHF | TGCGCCAGCAGCTTGGGCACTCCCCGGGGTTCACCCCTCCACTTT
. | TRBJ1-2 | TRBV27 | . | CASSFFGGKEKDGYTF | TGTGCCAGCAGTTTTTTTGGAGGGAAGGAGAAGGACGGCTACACCTTC
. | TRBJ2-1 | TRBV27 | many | CASSLRLGSGYNEQFF | TGTGCCAGCAGTTTAAGATTGGGTAGCGGATACAATGAGCAGTTCTTC
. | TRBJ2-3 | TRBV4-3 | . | CASSQEVSGSTDTQYF | TGCGCCAGCAGCCAAGAAGTCAGCGGGAGCACAGATACGCAGTATTTT
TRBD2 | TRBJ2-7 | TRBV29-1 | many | CSVARTSGYEQYF | TGCAGCGTTGCCCGGACTAGCGGGTACGAGCAGTACTTC
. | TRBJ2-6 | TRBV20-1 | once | CSAPSEAGANVRTF | TGCAGTGCTCCTTCAGAGGCTGGGGCCAACGTCCGGACTTTC
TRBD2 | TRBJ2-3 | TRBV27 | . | CASSLLASGSSDTQYF | TGTGCCAGCAGTTTATTGGCTAGCGGGAGCTCAGATACGCAGTATTTT
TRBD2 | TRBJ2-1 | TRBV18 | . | CASGDYLNEQFF | TGTGCCAGCGGGGACTACCTAAATGAGCAGTTCTTC
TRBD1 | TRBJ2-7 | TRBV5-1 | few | CASSTHPTNRGSEQYF | TGCGCCAGCAGCACACACCCGACCAACAGGGGGAGCGAGCAGTACTTC
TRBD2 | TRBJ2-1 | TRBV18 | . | CASSPPSGRSNEQFF | TGTGCCAGCTCACCACCTAGCGGGAGGTCCAATGAGCAGTTCTTC
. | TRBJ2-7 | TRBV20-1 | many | CSASAETYEQYF | TGCAGTGCTAGCGCGGAAACATACGAGCAGTACTTC
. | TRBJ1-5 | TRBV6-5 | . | CASSYSGGQNQPQHF | TGTGCCAGCAGTTACTCAGGCGGGCAAAATCAGCCCCAGCATTTT
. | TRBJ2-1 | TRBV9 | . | CASSAGSLNNEQFF | TGTGCCAGCAGCGCCGGGTCCCTCAACAATGAGCAGTTCTTC
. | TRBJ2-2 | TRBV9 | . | CASRKAGADGELFF | TGTGCCAGCAGGAAGGCAGGGGCGGACGGGGAGCTGTTTTTT
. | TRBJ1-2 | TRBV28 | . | CASRGTLYGYTF | TGTGCCAGCCGGGGGACGCTCTATGGCTACACCTTC
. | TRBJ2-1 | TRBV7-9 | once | CASTLTIDEQFF | TGTGCCAGCACCCTAACTATCGATGAGCAGTTCTTC
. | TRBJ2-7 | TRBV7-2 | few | CASSPITGVLSYEQYF | TGTGCCAGCAGCCCCATTACGGGGGTTTTATCCTACGAGCAGTACTTC
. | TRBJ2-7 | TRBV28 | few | CATSAPLKRPYEQYF | TGTGCCACCAGTGCCCCTCTAAAGAGGCCCTACGAGCAGTACTTC
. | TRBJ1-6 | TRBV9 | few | CASSVDGTPDSPLHF | TGTGCCAGCAGCGTAGATGGGACGCCTGATTCACCCCTCCACTTT
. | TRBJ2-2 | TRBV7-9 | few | CATQDPPFGTGELFF | TGTGCCACCCAAGACCCACCCTTTGGCACCGGGGAGCTGTTTTTT
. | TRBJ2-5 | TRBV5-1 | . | CASQRGLRETQYF | TGCGCCAGCCAGAGGGGACTGAGAGAGACCCAGTACTTC
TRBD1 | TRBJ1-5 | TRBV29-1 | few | CSVRQGNGNQPQHF | TGCAGCGTCCGACAGGGGAACGGCAATCAGCCCCAGCATTTT
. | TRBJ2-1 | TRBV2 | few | CASSVEGWGNEQFF | TGTGCCAGCAGTGTCGAGGGGTGGGGCAATGAGCAGTTCTTC
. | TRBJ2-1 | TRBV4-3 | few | CASSQDRGRANEQFF | TGCGCCAGCAGCCAAGATAGGGGGAGGGCCAATGAGCAGTTCTTC
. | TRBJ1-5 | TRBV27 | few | CASSFSPGTERNQPQHF | TGTGCCAGCAGTTTTTCTCCAGGGACGGAGCGCAATCAGCCCCAGCATTTT
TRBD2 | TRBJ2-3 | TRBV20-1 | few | CSALGLAGGPDTQYF | TGCAGTGCTTTAGGGCTAGCGGGAGGGCCGGATACGCAGTATTTT